This T cell receptor beta chain originates from a study of identifying expanded T cells in peripheral blood. Findings of the study overall: Differentially abundant clones: around 1.2 between replicates, 16.4 at approximately two weeks, under 25 at four. Variance in clone template counts between approximately 2-week samples significantly increased with total template count across all healthy donors.

No infections or other immune events were documented during collection. A note on this clone: What it binds is unknown.

Losses at the gene ends were 0 bases for V and 5 bases for J; bases not matched to a gene: 11. The V gene's germline CDR1 is SGDLS and CDR2 YYNGEE. The CDR3 is 18 residues long. The data were produced by immunoSEQ multiplex PCR, yet TCRdb's version contains in-frame clones alone and is incomplete. The table includes tens of thousands of clones, more than 75% detected once. The sequencing sample was made of blood. This receptor was taken from a person between 18 and 75 years old in good health. This chain links TRBV9 with TRBJ2-5; the match to TRBD2 covers 12 bases. The CDR3 loop reads CASSVGGLAGHTGETQYF. DNA for the CDR3: TGTGCCAGCAGCGTAGGAGGACTAGCGGGACATACGGGGGAGACCCAGTACTTC.